This T cell receptor (beta chain) derives from a study of blood T cell repertoires in COVID-19 (dated by TCRdb to about 2020). Background on the whole study: Samples from collaborators originated in the United States, Italy and Spain and spanned both the acute and convalescent phases of COVID-19. The material from the prospective study consisted of cDNA or gDNA derived from T cells, B-cell-depleted T cells, or PBMCs. Deeply sampled blood TCRbeta repertoires from subjects exposed to, actively infected with, or recovered from COVID-19 were included in the dataset. The repertoires were made available in a free public database intended to serve as a resource for research on the immune response to SARS-CoV-2. Samples were obtained from the ongoing ImmuneRACE study (first 160 participants) and from 1,254 subjects provided by 6 global collaborators. The sample metadata nearly always contained a de-identified subject ID, COVID-19 status, age in years and sex. Where HLA class I and class II types were available, the types were taken from metadata supplied by the sample provider, not from assay-based typing. The paper as a whole reports these results and caveats: How much clinical and demographic metadata was included differed by source and by participant, and the metadata was provided uncurated.

In the prospective study, participants were roughly 18 to 89 years old, resided in approximately 25 geographic areas of the United States, and were enrolled through a virtual design. To assign participants to cohorts, the prospective study relied on clinical history that participants themselves reported in a screening survey and a study questionnaire. Recovered participants in ImmuneRACE Cohort 3 were defined as having two consecutive negative NP/OP PCR tests, clearance from a healthcare professional, or resolution of symptoms. In the prospective study, mobile phlebotomists collected whole blood, serum and a nasopharyngeal or oropharyngeal swab from each participant. Participants in the prospective study had the option to provide additional blood draws and questionnaires over a 2-month period. Prospective study blood samples were shipped either frozen or at room temperature before DNA extraction.

Details on this clone: Its target antigen remains unknown. Per-base quality was not reported, and no clone a single base away is much larger than it.

Trimming costs V 5 bases and J 7 bases, and their ends lie 12 bases apart. For CDR1 and CDR2, the germline V gene lists SGHAT and FQNNGV. There are 13 amino acids in the CDR3, from cysteine to phenylalanine inclusive. Only the CDR3 part of the read is kept: 39 bases, read in frame from the first base. TCRbeta CDR3 regions were amplified from genomic DNA using the immunoSEQ Assay, a bias-controlled multiplex PCR. In the original analysis: The number of nucleated cells in each sample was estimated from the amplification of reference gene primers within the assay. To quantify the absolute abundance of each unique TCRbeta CDR3 rearrangement, sequence reads were collapsed and filtered. For each sample, productive Simpson clonality was calculated as the square root of Simpson's diversity index across productive rearrangements. TCRdb limited this immuneACCESS table to in-frame rearrangements with V and J called. A share of clones is missing; checked studies link under half to unresolved V genes, and the rest is unexplained. V and J calls and clone size come straight from that table; D and trimming were deduced from the DNA. The sample yields about 250,000 clones; around 87% were counted once. In total, the top ten clones hold 2.4% of the sample.

Sample: PBMCs or T cells enriched from blood (not recorded which). The chain is encoded by TRBV11-2 joined to TRBJ1-5; no D gene is confidently identified. This receptor was taken from a woman aged 18-29 years who had recovered from COVID-19. The nucleotides read TGTGCCAGCAGCCCGACCCCCGGGCAGCCCCAGCATTTT. It specifies CASSPTPGQPQHF.